Following are 3 T cell receptor beta chains from one sample sequenced in a study of regulatory T cells in long-lasting Graves disease. Relying on iRepertoire HTBI primers and Arm-PCR of CDR3 regions, the team built TCR beta libraries. MiXCR, run by TCRdb on the multiplex PCR reads, gives a single entry per CDR3 protein. The sample consists of hundreds of thousands of distinct CDR3 sequences, under 25% of them appearing once. Time point described: persistent/refractory GD, antithyroid drugs over 5 years with positive TRAb. The TCR library was prepared using RNA isolated from PBMCs. The sequenced sample was peripheral blood mononuclear cells (PBMCs), obtained when the disease was refractory, from a patient treated with antithyroid drugs. The receptors shown here come from a female donor with Graves disease.

The chain recombines TRBV19 with TRBJ1-5, with no clear D. The V gene lost 5 bases and the J gene lost 0 bases, with 17 bases spanning the gap. The CDR3 spans 17 residues. Germline CDR1 is LNHDA and CDR2 is SQIVND (reference sequence). The CDR3 DNA follows: TGTGCCAGTAGTGCTCCCTACGTTGGGAATAGCAATCAGCCCCAGCATTTT. Its translation is CASSAPYVGNSNQPQHF.

With respect to this clonotype: Germline is not matched at one junction end, which may reflect a read error. The chain carries TRBV2 and TRBJ2-1; D gene unclear. Germline-derived CDR1 and CDR2 are SNHLY and FYNNEI. The CDR3 consists of 11 residues. The CDR3 DNA reads TGTGCCAGCACTGAAAACAATGAGCAGTTCTTC. Translation gives CASTENNEQFF. The variable domain in full, completed from reference TRBV2 and TRBJ2-1, reads EPEVTQTPSHQVTQMGQEVILRCVPISNHLYFYWYRQILGQKVEFLVSFYNNEISEKSEIFDDQFSVERPDGSNFTLKIRSTKLEDSAMYFCASTENNEQFFGPGTRLTVL.

CDR3 in DNA: TGCAGTGCCTCCGGGACAAACTACGAGCAGTACTTC. Its translation is CSASGTNYEQYF. The genes are TRBV20-1 and TRBJ2-7; a possible D gene is TRBD1 (6 bases). The CDR3 contains 12 residues. CDR1 is DFQATT and CDR2 is SNEGSKA in the germline V gene (reference sequence). The V and J ends lost 6 bases and 3 bases respectively, with 12 bases between them.